The source of this T cell receptor (beta chain) is a study of cytotoxic CD8 clonotypes in ibrutinib-treated CLL. Notes on the study in general: The clonality rise at ibrutinib response reflected private clonotype expansion.

This CDR3 contains 18 residues. Germline loops: CDR1 LNHDA, CDR2 SQIVND (reference sequence). J was trimmed by 2 bases and V by 3 bases; bases with no gene match: 13. The sequencing depth, 1 in 200,000 to 1 in 1 million T cells, was the target. TCRdb's copy holds only in-frame clones and misses some; the assay was immunoSEQ multiplex PCR. The table records more than 300,000 clones, roughly 80% of them present only once. As concerns this clone: Its antigen is unknown.

The material was PBMCs, obtained before ibrutinib treatment. The chain combines TRBV19 with TRBJ2-7; 10 bases align to TRBD1. The origin of this receptor is a human donor with chronic lymphocytic leukemia. The DNA of the CDR3 is TGTGCCAGTAGTATCGCGACAGGGGGCTTTTCGTGGACCTACGAGCAGTACTTC. It specifies CASSIATGGFSWTYEQYF.